This TCR beta chain appears in the sequencing data of a study of blood T cell repertoires in COVID-19. Turning to the study itself: Sites in the United States, Italy and Spain provided acute and convalescent COVID-19 samples.

Repertoires were generated with immunoSEQ multiplex PCR, while TCRdb's copy carries only in-frame clones and drops some. This sample yields roughly 120,000 clones, of which more than 70% are seen a single time; approximately 5.3% belongs to the top ten. The germline gives CDR1 LNHDA, CDR2 SQIVND (reference sequence). This CDR3 region has 16 residues. The ends were cut back, 9 bases at V and 0 bases at J, with 18 bases in the middle. The TCR was taken from a human donor in a cohort sampled during active COVID-19. V is TRBV19 and J is TRBJ1-5; D remains ambiguous. The sample consisted of peripheral blood. Here the CDR3 DNA reads TGTGCCAGCGCCGATTCCAATAGTTATAGCAATCAGCCCCAGCATTTT. Its protein product is CASADSNSYSNQPQHF.